This is a list of T cell receptor beta chains from one sample in a study of cytomegalovirus exposure and HLA in healthy donors. Repertoires were generated with immunoSEQ multiplex PCR, while TCRdb's copy carries only in-frame clones and drops some. The repertoire includes around 170,000 clones, around three quarters of them detected once, and around 0.74% sits in the top ten. Sequencing was carried out using PBMCs. The receptors were sampled from a woman in her thirties or forties in good health and CMV-seronegative. Both conserved end residues are part of each CDR3. A D gene is named only where the DNA matches it firmly. Rows give clone size only sometimes, using once, few, many, or a class for an expanded clone.

v_gene: TRBV5-5
d_gene: -
abundance: -
j_gene: TRBJ2-7
CDR3aa: CASSSPVRSDEQYF
CDR3nt: TGTGCCAGCAGCTCCCCCGTAAGGAGTGACGAGCAGTACTTC

v_gene: TRBV5-1
d_gene: -
abundance: -
j_gene: TRBJ2-7
CDR3aa: CASSLEQTYEQYF
CDR3nt: TGCGCCAGCAGCTTGGAACAGACCTACGAGCAGTACTTC

v_gene: TRBV4-3
d_gene: TRBD2
abundance: few
j_gene: TRBJ2-2
CDR3aa: CASSLYLVGGAGTGELFF
CDR3nt: TGCGCCAGCAGCCTATATTTAGTCGGGGGGGCAGGCACCGGGGAGCTGTTTTTT

v_gene: TRBV28
d_gene: TRBD1
abundance: -
j_gene: TRBJ2-1
CDR3aa: CASRSQGVTYNEQFF
CDR3nt: TGTGCCAGCAGGTCTCAGGGGGTGACCTACAATGAGCAGTTCTTC

v_gene: TRBV5-1
d_gene: -
abundance: -
j_gene: TRBJ1-1
CDR3aa: CASSKDSDMNTEAFF
CDR3nt: TGCGCCAGCAGTAAGGACAGCGACATGAACACTGAAGCTTTCTTT

v_gene: TRBV19
d_gene: TRBD1
abundance: once
j_gene: TRBJ2-3
CDR3aa: CASSIGQGSIDTQYF
CDR3nt: TGTGCCAGTAGTATAGGACAGGGGAGTATCGATACGCAGTATTTT

v_gene: TRBV6-6
d_gene: -
abundance: -
j_gene: TRBJ2-7
CDR3aa: CASTRGTFKGGYEQYF
CDR3nt: TGTGCCAGCACCCGGGGCACTTTTAAAGGGGGTTACGAGCAGTACTTC

v_gene: TRBV5-6
d_gene: -
abundance: -
j_gene: TRBJ2-5
CDR3aa: CASSLGAETQYF
CDR3nt: TGTGCCAGCAGCTTGGGGGCGGAGACCCAGTACTTC

v_gene: TRBV28
d_gene: TRBD2
abundance: -
j_gene: TRBJ2-5
CDR3aa: CATDPSRGRETQYF
CDR3nt: TGTGCCACCGATCCCTCCCGCGGGAGAGAGACCCAGTACTTC

v_gene: TRBV7-9
d_gene: -
abundance: -
j_gene: TRBJ1-2
CDR3aa: CASSPSLSYGYTF
CDR3nt: TGTGCCAGCAGTCCCAGTTTAAGCTATGGCTACACCTTC

v_gene: TRBV19
d_gene: -
abundance: -
j_gene: TRBJ2-4
CDR3aa: CASSISSLPIGKNIQYF
CDR3nt: TGTGCCAGTAGTATTTCTAGCCTCCCCATCGGCAAAAACATTCAGTACTTC

v_gene: TRBV19
d_gene: TRBD1
abundance: few
j_gene: TRBJ2-7
CDR3aa: CASTSPSDRVHEQYF
CDR3nt: TGTGCCAGTACCTCGCCGTCGGACAGGGTCCACGAGCAGTACTTC

v_gene: TRBV7-6
d_gene: -
abundance: -
j_gene: TRBJ2-5
CDR3aa: CASSLVSGGETQYF
CDR3nt: TGTGCCAGCAGCTTAGTTAGCGGCGGGGAGACCCAGTACTTC

v_gene: TRBV7-3
d_gene: -
abundance: -
j_gene: TRBJ2-3
CDR3aa: CASSHTGDTQYF
CDR3nt: TGTGCCAGCAGCCACACCGGGGATACGCAGTATTTT

v_gene: TRBV10-3
d_gene: -
abundance: -
j_gene: TRBJ2-7
CDR3aa: CAISEVELGQKEQYF
CDR3nt: TGTGCCATCAGTGAGGTAGAGCTTGGGCAGAAAGAGCAGTACTTC

v_gene: TRBV5-4
d_gene: TRBD1
abundance: -
j_gene: TRBJ1-1
CDR3aa: CASRLPGQGGEAFF
CDR3nt: TGTGCCAGCAGACTTCCGGGACAGGGGGGCGAAGCTTTCTTT

v_gene: TRBV5-4
d_gene: TRBD1
abundance: -
j_gene: TRBJ2-5
CDR3aa: CASSGDRGRRETQYF
CDR3nt: TGTGCCAGCAGCGGGGACAGGGGGCGCCGGGAGACCCAGTACTTC

v_gene: TRBV10-1
d_gene: -
abundance: few
j_gene: TRBJ2-5
CDR3aa: CASSESGGQETQYF
CDR3nt: TGCGCCAGCAGTGAGTCGGGGGGTCAAGAGACCCAGTACTTC

v_gene: TRBV4-2
d_gene: TRBD1
abundance: -
j_gene: TRBJ2-3
CDR3aa: CASSQGDRGATDTQYF
CDR3nt: TGTGCCAGCAGCCAAGGGGACAGGGGGGCCACAGATACGCAGTATTTT

v_gene: TRBV5-1
d_gene: -
abundance: -
j_gene: TRBJ1-3
CDR3aa: CASSLAGGTGGNTIYF
CDR3nt: TGCGCCAGCAGCTTGGCTGGGGGCACGGGAGGAAACACCATATATTTT

v_gene: TRBV6-4
d_gene: -
abundance: -
j_gene: TRBJ1-2
CDR3aa: CASSDRGYGYTF
CDR3nt: TGTGCCAGCAGTGACAGAGGCTATGGCTACACCTTC

v_gene: TRBV19
d_gene: TRBD1
abundance: -
j_gene: TRBJ2-3
CDR3aa: CASSRPGTGKGDTQYF
CDR3nt: TGTGCCAGTAGTAGACCAGGGACAGGGAAGGGAGATACGCAGTATTTT

v_gene: TRBV30
d_gene: -
abundance: -
j_gene: TRBJ1-2
CDR3aa: CAWGNTGGRIYGYTF
CDR3nt: TGTGCCTGGGGTAACACGGGGGGACGGATATATGGCTACACCTTC

v_gene: TRBV7-9
d_gene: -
abundance: -
j_gene: TRBJ1-1
CDR3aa: CASSAPGPNTEAFF
CDR3nt: TGTGCCAGCAGCGCACCAGGGCCGAACACTGAAGCTTTCTTT

v_gene: TRBV19
d_gene: -
abundance: -
j_gene: TRBJ1-1
CDR3aa: CASADPGGVATEAFF
CDR3nt: TGTGCCAGTGCTGACCCGGGGGGGGTGGCAACTGAAGCTTTCTTT

v_gene: TRBV27
d_gene: -
abundance: -
j_gene: TRBJ2-7
CDR3aa: CASSYDERAYEQYF
CDR3nt: TGTGCCAGCAGTTATGATGAGAGAGCCTACGAGCAGTACTTC

v_gene: TRBV19
d_gene: -
abundance: -
j_gene: TRBJ2-2
CDR3aa: CASSIATRMNTGELFF
CDR3nt: TGTGCCAGTAGTATCGCCACACGTATGAACACCGGGGAGCTGTTTTTT

v_gene: TRBV6-1
d_gene: TRBD1
abundance: -
j_gene: TRBJ1-2
CDR3aa: CASRNRGRANYGYTF
CDR3nt: TGTGCCAGCAGGAACAGGGGACGGGCTAACTATGGCTACACCTTC

v_gene: TRBV7-9
d_gene: -
abundance: -
j_gene: TRBJ1-1
CDR3aa: CASSSLGEAFF
CDR3nt: TGTGCCAGCAGCTCCCTCGGTGAAGCTTTCTTT

v_gene: TRBV4-3
d_gene: -
abundance: -
j_gene: TRBJ1-2
CDR3aa: CASSQDWGEYGYTF
CDR3nt: TGCGCCAGCAGCCAAGATTGGGGGGAGTATGGCTACACCTTC

v_gene: TRBV6-1
d_gene: TRBD1
abundance: -
j_gene: TRBJ2-2
CDR3aa: CASRVDRGHTGELFF
CDR3nt: TGTGCCAGCAGAGTGGACAGGGGGCACACCGGGGAGCTGTTTTTT

v_gene: TRBV5-1
d_gene: -
abundance: -
j_gene: TRBJ2-1
CDR3aa: CASTIGGQTANEQFF
CDR3nt: TGCGCCAGCACCATCGGGGGACAGACTGCAAATGAGCAGTTCTTC

v_gene: TRBV11-2
d_gene: TRBD1
abundance: -
j_gene: TRBJ2-7
CDR3aa: CASSLAGGPYEQYF
CDR3nt: TGTGCCAGCAGCTTAGCAGGGGGTCCCTACGAGCAGTACTTC

v_gene: TRBV21-1
d_gene: -
abundance: -
j_gene: TRBJ1-4
CDR3aa: CASSTRQGARCKLFF
CDR3nt: TGTGCCAGCAGCACCAGACAGGGGGCAAGATGCAAACTGTTTTTT

v_gene: TRBV7-9
d_gene: -
abundance: -
j_gene: TRBJ1-1
CDR3aa: CASSPPIREILQGTEAFF
CDR3nt: TGTGCCAGCAGTCCCCCCATCCGGGAGATACTTCAGGGCACTGAAGCTTTCTTT

v_gene: TRBV15
d_gene: TRBD1
abundance: -
j_gene: TRBJ2-5
CDR3aa: CATSRAGQAAETQYF
CDR3nt: TGTGCCACCAGCAGAGCGGGACAGGCGGCAGAGACCCAGTACTTC

v_gene: TRBV6-1
d_gene: TRBD1
abundance: -
j_gene: TRBJ2-1
CDR3aa: CASRGQGGNEQFF
CDR3nt: TGTGCCAGCAGAGGACAGGGGGGCAATGAGCAGTTCTTC

v_gene: TRBV28
d_gene: -
abundance: -
j_gene: TRBJ2-7
CDR3aa: CASLEGVLGGEQYF
CDR3nt: TGTGCCAGCCTCGAGGGAGTCCTTGGTGGCGAGCAGTACTTC

v_gene: TRBV19
d_gene: TRBD2
abundance: -
j_gene: TRBJ2-3
CDR3aa: CASSGLTDTQYF
CDR3nt: TGTGCCAGCTCGGGACTAACAGATACGCAGTATTTT

v_gene: TRBV6-5
d_gene: -
abundance: -
j_gene: TRBJ1-3
CDR3aa: CASSYTGVPGNTIYF
CDR3nt: TGTGCCAGCAGTTACACCGGGGTACCTGGAAACACCATATATTTT

v_gene: TRBV7-2
d_gene: -
abundance: -
j_gene: TRBJ2-1
CDR3aa: CASSSRAGLDEQFF
CDR3nt: TGTGCCAGCAGCTCCCGGGCGGGGCTCGATGAGCAGTTCTTC

v_gene: TRBV5-4
d_gene: TRBD2
abundance: -
j_gene: TRBJ2-7
CDR3aa: CASSLGGGGPSSYEQYF
CDR3nt: TGTGCCAGCAGCTTGGGGGGCGGGGGGCCGAGCTCCTACGAGCAGTACTTC

v_gene: TRBV2
d_gene: TRBD1
abundance: few
j_gene: TRBJ1-5
CDR3aa: CASTRGGNQPQHF
CDR3nt: TGTGCCAGCACCAGGGGGGGCAATCAGCCCCAGCATTTT

v_gene: TRBV19
d_gene: TRBD1
abundance: -
j_gene: TRBJ1-1
CDR3aa: CASQQGALSNTEAFF
CDR3nt: TGTGCCAGTCAACAGGGGGCTCTATCTAACACTGAAGCTTTCTTT

v_gene: TRBV19
d_gene: TRBD1
abundance: -
j_gene: TRBJ1-5
CDR3aa: CASSISGTGGSDSNQPQHF
CDR3nt: TGTGCCAGTAGTATTTCCGGGACAGGGGGTTCCGATAGCAATCAGCCCCAGCATTTT

v_gene: TRBV9
d_gene: -
abundance: -
j_gene: TRBJ2-1
CDR3aa: CASSALGLYCEQFF
CDR3nt: TGTGCCAGCAGCGCACTAGGGCTCTATTGTGAGCAGTTCTTC

v_gene: TRBV27
d_gene: -
abundance: -
j_gene: TRBJ2-3
CDR3aa: CASSLSGDTQYF
CDR3nt: TGTGCCAGCAGTTTATCCGGAGATACGCAGTATTTT

v_gene: TRBV19
d_gene: -
abundance: -
j_gene: TRBJ2-2
CDR3aa: CASSIQGPTGELFF
CDR3nt: TGTGCCAGTAGTATACAGGGGCCCACCGGGGAGCTGTTTTTT

v_gene: TRBV5-4
d_gene: TRBD2
abundance: -
j_gene: TRBJ2-1
CDR3aa: CASRPGLAGGEQFF
CDR3nt: TGTGCCAGCAGGCCTGGACTAGCGGGAGGGGAGCAGTTCTTC

v_gene: TRBV27
d_gene: TRBD1
abundance: few
j_gene: TRBJ2-5
CDR3aa: CASSLWAGGVMRETQYF
CDR3nt: TGTGCCAGCAGTTTATGGGCAGGGGGCGTTATGCGGGAGACCCAGTACTTC

v_gene: TRBV29-1
d_gene: -
abundance: -
j_gene: TRBJ2-7
CDR3aa: CSVSKGGEYEQYF
CDR3nt: TGCAGCGTTTCTAAAGGAGGAGAGTACGAGCAGTACTTC